This record concerns one T cell receptor beta chain sequence. As originally analysed: Estimates of nucleated cell counts were drawn from the amplification of reference gene primers. Produced via immunoSEQ multiplex PCR; TCRdb's table is partial and in-frame only. D and trimming were read from the DNA, whereas the V and J calls and clone size are those reported in that table. Of roughly 92,000 clones in the sample, 90% were seen once. The data stem from a study of blood T cell repertoires in COVID-19. For the study at large: The cDNA or gDNA used as material had been derived from T cells, B-cell-depleted T cells, or PBMCs.

Trimming removed 6 bases at V and 1 base at J, with 7 bases between. The CDR3 loop spans 12 amino acids. Germline lookup yields CDR1 MGHDK and CDR2 SYGVNS. The TCR was taken from a man aged 45-65 years with acute or convalescent COVID-19. The chain carries TRBV25-1 and TRBJ2-7; D perhaps matches TRBD2 (6 bases). The specimen was peripheral blood. The CDR3 DNA reads as TGTGCCAGCAGGGGACTTTCCTACGAGCAGTACTTC. This translates into CASRGLSYEQYF.